What follows describes a single T cell receptor (beta chain). This sample is part of a study of blood T cell repertoires in COVID-19. Study-wide context: The United States, Italy and Spain were the sources of the acute and convalescent COVID-19 samples. PBMCs, B-cell-depleted T cells, or T cells were the source of the cDNA or gDNA that made up the material.

Original processing methods: Amplification of reference gene primers was used by the study to estimate nucleated cell counts. TCRdb's table, derived via immunoSEQ multiplex PCR, lists solely in-frame clones and lacks some. V, J and clone size reflect that table, while D and trimming were determined from the DNA. The sample lists 130,000 or so clones, about 91% occurring once. This CDR3 comprises 14 residues. V was cut by 0 bases and J by 6 bases, with 12 bases left in between. Looked up from germline, CDR1 is SGHKS and CDR2 is YYEKEE (reference sequence). The TCR originated in a man in his forties or fifties with acute or convalescent COVID-19. The chain joins TRBV5-5 to TRBJ1-2; maybe TRBD1 (5 bases). Sequences were obtained from peripheral blood. The CDR3 DNA sequence: TGTGCCAGCAGCTTGGCGGGGGGAAGTGATGGCTACACCTTC. It encodes CASSLAGGSDGYTF.